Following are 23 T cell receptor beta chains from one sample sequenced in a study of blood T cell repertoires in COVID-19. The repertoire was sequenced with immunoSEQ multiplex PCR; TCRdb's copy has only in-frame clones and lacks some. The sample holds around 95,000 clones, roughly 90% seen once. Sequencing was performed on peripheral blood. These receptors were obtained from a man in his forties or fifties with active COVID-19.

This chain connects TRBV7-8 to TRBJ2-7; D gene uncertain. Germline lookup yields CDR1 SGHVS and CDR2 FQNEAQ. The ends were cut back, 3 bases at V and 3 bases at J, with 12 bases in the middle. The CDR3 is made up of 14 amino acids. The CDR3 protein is CASSLGFPIYEQYF. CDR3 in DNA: TGTGCCAGCAGCTTGGGCTTCCCAATCTACGAGCAGTACTTC.

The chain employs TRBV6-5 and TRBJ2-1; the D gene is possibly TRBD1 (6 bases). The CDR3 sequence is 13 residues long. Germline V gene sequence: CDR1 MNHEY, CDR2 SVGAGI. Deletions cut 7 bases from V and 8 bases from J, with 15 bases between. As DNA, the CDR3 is TGTGCCAGCATGAGGGGGACCGGGGATGAGCAGTTCTTC. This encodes CASMRGTGDEQFF.

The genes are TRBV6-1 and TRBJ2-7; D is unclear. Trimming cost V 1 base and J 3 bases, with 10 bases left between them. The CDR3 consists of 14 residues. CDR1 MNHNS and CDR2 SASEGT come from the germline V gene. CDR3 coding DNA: TGTGCCAGCAGTGAAGATAACAGATTCTACGAGCAGTACGTC. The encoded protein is CASSEDNRFYEQYV.

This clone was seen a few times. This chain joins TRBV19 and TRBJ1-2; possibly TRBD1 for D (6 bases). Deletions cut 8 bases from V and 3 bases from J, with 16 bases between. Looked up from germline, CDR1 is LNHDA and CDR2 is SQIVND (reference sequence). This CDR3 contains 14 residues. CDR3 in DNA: TGTGCCAGTGTCCAGGACAGTACGTACTATGGCTACACCTTC. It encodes CASVQDSTYYGYTF. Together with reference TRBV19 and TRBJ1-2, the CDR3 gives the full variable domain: DGGITQSPKYLFRKEGQNVTLSCEQNLNHDAMYWYRQDPGQGLRLIYYSQIVNDFQKGDIAEGYSVSREKKESFPLTVTSAQKNPTAFYLCASVQDSTYYGYTFGSGTRLTVV.

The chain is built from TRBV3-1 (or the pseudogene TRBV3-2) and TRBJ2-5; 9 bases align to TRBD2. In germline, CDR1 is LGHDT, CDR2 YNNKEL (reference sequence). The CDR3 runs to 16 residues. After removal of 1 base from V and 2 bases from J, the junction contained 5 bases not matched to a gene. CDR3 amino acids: CASSQALAGIQETQYF. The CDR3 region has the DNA TGTGCCAGCAGCCAAGCTCTAGCGGGGATTCAAGAGACCCAGTACTTC.

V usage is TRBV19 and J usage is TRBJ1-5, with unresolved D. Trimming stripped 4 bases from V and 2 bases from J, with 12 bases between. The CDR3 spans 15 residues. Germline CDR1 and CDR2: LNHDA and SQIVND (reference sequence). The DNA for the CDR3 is TGTGCCAGTAGTAAGAGGAGGGTGCGCAATCAGCCCCAGCATTTT. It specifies CASSKRRVRNQPQHF.

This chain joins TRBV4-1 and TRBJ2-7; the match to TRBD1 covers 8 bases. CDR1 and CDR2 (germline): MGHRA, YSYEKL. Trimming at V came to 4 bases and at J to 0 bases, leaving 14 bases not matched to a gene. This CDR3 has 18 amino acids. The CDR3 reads CASSRERTGLRSSYEQYF. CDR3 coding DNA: TGCGCCAGCAGCCGGGAGAGGACAGGGCTCAGGAGCTCCTACGAGCAGTACTTC.

The CDR3 here is CASSLPRVLAGRTDTQYF. The DNA for the CDR3 is TGTGCCAGCAGCTTACCCCGCGTACTAGCGGGGCGCACAGATACGCAGTATTTT. The chain carries TRBV7-9 and TRBJ2-3; TRBD2 matches at 10 bases. Unmatched junction bases numbered 9, after V lost 2 bases and J lost 1 base. CDR1 SEHNR and CDR2 FQNEAQ come from the germline V gene (reference sequence). The CDR3 contains 18 residues.

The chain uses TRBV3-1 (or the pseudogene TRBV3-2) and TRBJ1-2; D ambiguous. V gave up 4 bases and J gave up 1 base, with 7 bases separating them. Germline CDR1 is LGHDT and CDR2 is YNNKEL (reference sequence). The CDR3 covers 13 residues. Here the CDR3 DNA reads TGTGCCAGCAGCCCCGAGGGTAACTATGGCTACACCTTC. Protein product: CASSPEGNYGYTF.

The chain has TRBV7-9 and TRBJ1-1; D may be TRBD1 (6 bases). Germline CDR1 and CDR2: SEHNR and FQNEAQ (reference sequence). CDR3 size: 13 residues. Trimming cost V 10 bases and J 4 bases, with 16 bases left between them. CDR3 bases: TGTGCCATTTCGAGCGGGGGGGCCACTGAAGCTTTCTTT. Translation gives CAISSGGATEAFF. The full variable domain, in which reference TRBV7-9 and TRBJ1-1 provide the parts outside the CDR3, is DTGVSQNPRHKITKRGQNVTFRCDPISEHNRLYWYRQTLGQGPEFLTYFQNEAQLEKSRLLSDRFSAERPKGSFSTLEIQRTEQGDSAMYLCAISSGGATEAFFGQGTRLTVV.

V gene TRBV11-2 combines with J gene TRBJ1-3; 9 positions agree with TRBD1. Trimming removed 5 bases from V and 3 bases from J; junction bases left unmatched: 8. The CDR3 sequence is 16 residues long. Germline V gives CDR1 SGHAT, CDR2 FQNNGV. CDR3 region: CASSTPQGARGNTIYF. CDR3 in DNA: TGTGCCAGCAGCACCCCACAGGGGGCGCGTGGAAACACCATATATTTT.

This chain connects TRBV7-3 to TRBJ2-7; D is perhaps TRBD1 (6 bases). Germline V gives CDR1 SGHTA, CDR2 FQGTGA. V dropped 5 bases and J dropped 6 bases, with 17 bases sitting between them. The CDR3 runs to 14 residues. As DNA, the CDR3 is TGTGCCAGCAGCGAACAGGGCCTTGGGGGCGAGCAGTACTTC. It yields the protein CASSEQGLGGEQYF.

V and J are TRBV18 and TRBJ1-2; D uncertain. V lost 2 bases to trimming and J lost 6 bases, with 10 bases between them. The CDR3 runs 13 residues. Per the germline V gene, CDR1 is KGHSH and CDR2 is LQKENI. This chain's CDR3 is CASSPAYANGYTF. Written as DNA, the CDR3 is TGTGCCAGCTCACCAGCATATGCTAATGGCTACACCTTC. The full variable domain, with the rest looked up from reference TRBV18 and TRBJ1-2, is NAGVMQNPRHLVRRRGQEARLRCSPMKGHSHVYWYRQLPEEGLKFMVYLQKENIIDESGMPKERFSAEFPKEGPSILRIQQVVRGDSAAYFCASSPAYANGYTFGSGTRLTVV.

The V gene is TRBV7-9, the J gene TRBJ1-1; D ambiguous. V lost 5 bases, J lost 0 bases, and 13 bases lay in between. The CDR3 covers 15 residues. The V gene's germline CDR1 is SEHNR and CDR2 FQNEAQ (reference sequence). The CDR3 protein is CASSPSARLNTEAFF. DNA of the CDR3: TGTGCCAGCAGCCCTTCGGCCAGGTTGAACACTGAAGCTTTCTTT. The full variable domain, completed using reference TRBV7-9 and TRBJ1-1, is DTGVSQNPRHKITKRGQNVTFRCDPISEHNRLYWYRQTLGQGPEFLTYFQNEAQLEKSRLLSDRFSAERPKGSFSTLEIQRTEQGDSAMYLCASSPSARLNTEAFFGQGTRLTVV.

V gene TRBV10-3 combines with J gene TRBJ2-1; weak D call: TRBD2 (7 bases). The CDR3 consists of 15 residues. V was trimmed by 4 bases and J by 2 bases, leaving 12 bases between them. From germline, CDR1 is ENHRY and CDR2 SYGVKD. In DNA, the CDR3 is TGTGCCATCAGTGGGTGGGAGGGGGCCTACAATGAGCAGTTCTTC. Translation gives CAISGWEGAYNEQFF.

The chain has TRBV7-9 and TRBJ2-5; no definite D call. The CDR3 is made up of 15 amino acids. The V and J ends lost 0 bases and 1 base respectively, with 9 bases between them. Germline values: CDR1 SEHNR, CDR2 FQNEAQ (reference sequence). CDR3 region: CASSLAASSQETQYF. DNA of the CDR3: TGTGCCAGCAGCTTAGCTGCGAGTAGCCAAGAGACCCAGTACTTC.

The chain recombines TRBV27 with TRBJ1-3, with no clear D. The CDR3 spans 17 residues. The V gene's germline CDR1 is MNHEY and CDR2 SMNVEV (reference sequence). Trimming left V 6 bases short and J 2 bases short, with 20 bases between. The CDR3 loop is CASRSESGLGAGNTIYF. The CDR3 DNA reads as TGTGCCAGCAGGTCGGAATCGGGCTTGGGAGCTGGAAACACCATATATTTT.

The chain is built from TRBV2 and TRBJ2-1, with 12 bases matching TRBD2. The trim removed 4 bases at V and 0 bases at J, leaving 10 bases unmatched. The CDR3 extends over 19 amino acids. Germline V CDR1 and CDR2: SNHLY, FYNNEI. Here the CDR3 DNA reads TGTGCCAGCAGTGCCAAACTAGCGGGAGGCCTCACCTCCTACAATGAGCAGTTCTTC. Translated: CASSAKLAGGLTSYNEQFF.

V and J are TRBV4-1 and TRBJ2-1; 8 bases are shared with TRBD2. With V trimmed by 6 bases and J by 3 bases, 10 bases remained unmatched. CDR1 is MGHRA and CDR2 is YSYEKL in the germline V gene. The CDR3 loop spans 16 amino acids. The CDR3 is CASSQDGRARYNEQFF. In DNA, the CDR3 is TGCGCCAGCAGTCAGGACGGGAGGGCCCGCTACAATGAGCAGTTCTTC.

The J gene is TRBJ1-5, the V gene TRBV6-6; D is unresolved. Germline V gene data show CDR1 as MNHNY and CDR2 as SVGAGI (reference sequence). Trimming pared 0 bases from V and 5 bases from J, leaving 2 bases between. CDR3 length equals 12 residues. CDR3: CASSYSDQPQHF. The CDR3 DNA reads TGTGCCAGCAGTTACTCCGATCAGCCCCAGCATTTT.

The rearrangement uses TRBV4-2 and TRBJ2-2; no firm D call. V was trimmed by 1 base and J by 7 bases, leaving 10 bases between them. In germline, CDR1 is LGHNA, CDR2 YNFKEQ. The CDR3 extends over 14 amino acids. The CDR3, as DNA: TGTGCCAGCAGCCAAGCGGGTTCTAGCGGGGAGCTGTTTTTT. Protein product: CASSQAGSSGELFF.

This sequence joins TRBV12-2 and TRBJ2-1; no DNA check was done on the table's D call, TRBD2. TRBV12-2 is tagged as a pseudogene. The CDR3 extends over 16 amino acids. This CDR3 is CASRFPGTRVNNEQFF. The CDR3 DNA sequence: TGTGCAAGTCGCTTCCCCGGGACTAGAGTCAACAATGAGCAGTTCTTC.

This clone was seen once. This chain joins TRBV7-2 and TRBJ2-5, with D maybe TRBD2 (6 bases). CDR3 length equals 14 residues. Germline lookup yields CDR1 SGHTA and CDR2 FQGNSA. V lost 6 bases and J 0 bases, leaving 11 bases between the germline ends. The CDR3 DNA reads TGTGCCAGCAGTCTTGCGGGGTACCAAGAGACCCAGTACTTC. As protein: CASSLAGYQETQYF.